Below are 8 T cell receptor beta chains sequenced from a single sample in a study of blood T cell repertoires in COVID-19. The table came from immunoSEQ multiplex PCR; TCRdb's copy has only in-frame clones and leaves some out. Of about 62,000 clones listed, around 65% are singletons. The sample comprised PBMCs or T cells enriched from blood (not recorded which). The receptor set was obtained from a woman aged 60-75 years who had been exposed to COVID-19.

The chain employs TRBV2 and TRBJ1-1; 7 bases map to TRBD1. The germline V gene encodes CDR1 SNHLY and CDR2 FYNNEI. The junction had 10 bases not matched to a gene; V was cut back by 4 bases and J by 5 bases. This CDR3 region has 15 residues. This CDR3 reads CASSARQGRETEAFF. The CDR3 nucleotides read TGTGCCAGCAGTGCCCGACAGGGAAGAGAGACTGAAGCTTTCTTT. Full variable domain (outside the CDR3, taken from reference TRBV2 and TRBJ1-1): EPEVTQTPSHQVTQMGQEVILRCVPISNHLYFYWYRQILGQKVEFLVSFYNNEISEKSEIFDDQFSVERPDGSNFTLKIRSTKLEDSAMYFCASSARQGRETEAFFGQGTRLTVV.

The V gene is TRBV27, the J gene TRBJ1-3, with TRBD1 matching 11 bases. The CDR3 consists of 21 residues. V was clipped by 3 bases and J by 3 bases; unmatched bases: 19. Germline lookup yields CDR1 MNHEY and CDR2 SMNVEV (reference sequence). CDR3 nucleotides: TGTGCCAGCAGTTTGACACCGGAACAAGGGACAGGGGGAATATATGGAAACACCATATATTTT. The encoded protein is CASSLTPEQGTGGIYGNTIYF.

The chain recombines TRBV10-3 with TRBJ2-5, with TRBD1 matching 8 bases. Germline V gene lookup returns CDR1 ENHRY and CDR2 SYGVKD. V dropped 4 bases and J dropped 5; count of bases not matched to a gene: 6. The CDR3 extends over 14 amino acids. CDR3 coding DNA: TGTGCCATCAGTGGGACAGGGCAGGGGGAGACCCAGTACTTC. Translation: CAISGTGQGETQYF.

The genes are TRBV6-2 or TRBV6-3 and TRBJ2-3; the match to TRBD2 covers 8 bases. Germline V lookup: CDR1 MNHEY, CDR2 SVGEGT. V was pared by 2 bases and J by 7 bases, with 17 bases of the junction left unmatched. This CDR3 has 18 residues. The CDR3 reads CASSYKFRLAGSGNTQYF. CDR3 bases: TGTGCCAGCAGTTACAAATTCCGCCTAGCGGGTAGCGGTAATACGCAGTATTTT.

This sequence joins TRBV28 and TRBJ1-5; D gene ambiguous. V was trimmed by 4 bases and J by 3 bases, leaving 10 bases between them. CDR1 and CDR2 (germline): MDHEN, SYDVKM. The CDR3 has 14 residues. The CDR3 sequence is CASSSHGPNQPQHF. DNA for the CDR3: TGTGCCAGCAGTTCCCATGGGCCCAATCAGCCCCAGCATTTT.

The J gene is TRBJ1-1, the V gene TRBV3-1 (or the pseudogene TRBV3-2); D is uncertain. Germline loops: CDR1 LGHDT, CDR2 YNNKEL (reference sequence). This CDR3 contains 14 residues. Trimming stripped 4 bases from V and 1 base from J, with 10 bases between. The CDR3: CASSRYISNTEAFF. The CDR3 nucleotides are TGTGCCAGCAGCCGGTACATTTCGAACACTGAAGCTTTCTTT.

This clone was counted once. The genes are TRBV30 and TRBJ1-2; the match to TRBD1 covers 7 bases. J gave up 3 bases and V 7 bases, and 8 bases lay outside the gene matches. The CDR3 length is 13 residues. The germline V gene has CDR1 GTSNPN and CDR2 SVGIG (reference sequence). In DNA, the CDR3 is TGTGCCTTTTACGACAGGGTATACTATGGCTACACCTTC. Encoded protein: CAFYDRVYYGYTF. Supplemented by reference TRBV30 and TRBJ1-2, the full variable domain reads SQTIHQWPATLVQPVGSPLSLECTVEGTSNPNLYWYRQAAGRGLQLLFYSVGIGQISSEVPQNLSASRPQDRQFILSSKKLLLSDSGFYLCAFYDRVYYGYTFGSGTRLTVV.

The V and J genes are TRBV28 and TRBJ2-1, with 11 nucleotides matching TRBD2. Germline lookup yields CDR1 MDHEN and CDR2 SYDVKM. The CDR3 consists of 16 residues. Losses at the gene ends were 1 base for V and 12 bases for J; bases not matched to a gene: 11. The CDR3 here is CASSLLATSGTRGQFF. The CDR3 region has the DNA TGTGCCAGCAGTTTATTGGCGACTAGCGGGACCAGAGGGCAGTTCTTC.